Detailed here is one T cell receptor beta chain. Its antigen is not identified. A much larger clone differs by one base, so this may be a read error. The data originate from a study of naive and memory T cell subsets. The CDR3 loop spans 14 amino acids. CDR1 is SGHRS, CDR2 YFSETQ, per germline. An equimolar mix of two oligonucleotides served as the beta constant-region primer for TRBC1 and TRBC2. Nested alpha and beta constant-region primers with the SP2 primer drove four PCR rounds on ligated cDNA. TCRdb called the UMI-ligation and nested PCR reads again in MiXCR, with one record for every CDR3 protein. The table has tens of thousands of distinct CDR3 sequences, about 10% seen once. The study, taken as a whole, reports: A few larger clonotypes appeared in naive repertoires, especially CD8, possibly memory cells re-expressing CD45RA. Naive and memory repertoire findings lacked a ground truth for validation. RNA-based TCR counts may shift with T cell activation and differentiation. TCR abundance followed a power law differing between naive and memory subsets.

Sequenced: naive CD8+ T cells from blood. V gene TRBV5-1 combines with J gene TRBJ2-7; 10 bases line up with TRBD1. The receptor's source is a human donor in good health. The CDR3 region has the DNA TGCACCAGCAGCCCGGGGACAGGGGATCACGAGCAGTACTTC. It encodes CTSSPGTGDHEQYF. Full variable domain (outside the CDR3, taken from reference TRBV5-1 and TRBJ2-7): KAGVTQTPRYLIKTRGQQVTLSCSPISGHRSVSWYQQTPGQGLQFLFEYFSETQRNKGNFPGRFSGRQFSNSRSEMNVSTLELGDSALYLCTSSPGTGDHEQYFGPGTRLTVT.